These T cell receptor beta chains were read from a single sample in a study of early T cells in non-severe SARS-CoV-2 infection. TCRdb processed the 5' RACE reads anew with MiXCR; each CDR3 protein has one entry. Among roughly 63,000 distinct CDR3 sequences listed, around 12% were seen once. The sample here was whole blood, taken at baseline. These receptors came from an adult who was a healthcare worker with PCR-confirmed SARS-CoV-2 infection or an uninfected control (not recorded which). The donor label of this sample is uncertain. Each CDR3 is given with its conserved first and last residue. Each record gives: clone size, J gene, V gene, D gene, CDR3 DNA, CDR3 protein. D genes are given only for firm matches. Size tells how often a clone was seen (once, few, many) or the class of an expanded clone, and some rows leave it out.

clone_size: few
j_call: TRBJ1-2
v_call: TRBV6-5
d_call: TRBD1
cdr3_nt: TGTGCCAGCAGTGCCCGGACAGGGTACTATGGCTACACCTTC
cdr3_aa: CASSARTGYYGYTF

clone_size: many
j_call: TRBJ2-3
v_call: TRBV20-1
d_call: -
cdr3_nt: TGCAGTGCAGAGGACCCTAGCGATCGCACAGATACGCAGTATTTT
cdr3_aa: CSAEDPSDRTDTQYF

clone_size: -
j_call: TRBJ2-3
v_call: TRBV12-3/TRBV12-4
d_call: TRBD2
cdr3_nt: TGTGCCAGCAGGCTGCGGGGGGTAACAGATACGCAGTATTTT
cdr3_aa: CASRLRGVTDTQYF

clone_size: -
j_call: TRBJ2-3
v_call: TRBV27
d_call: TRBD2
cdr3_nt: TGTGCCAGCAGTTTATTAGCGGGAGGGACAGATACGCAGTATTTT
cdr3_aa: CASSLLAGGTDTQYF

clone_size: -
j_call: TRBJ1-5
v_call: TRBV20-1
d_call: -
cdr3_nt: TGCAGTGCTAGAGTAAAAGGGGGAAATGATCAGCCCCAGCATTTT
cdr3_aa: CSARVKGGNDQPQHF

clone_size: -
j_call: TRBJ2-3
v_call: TRBV19
d_call: TRBD1
cdr3_nt: TGTGCCAGTAGTATAGATCCCCGGACAGGGGATCTGACAGATACGCAGTATTTT
cdr3_aa: CASSIDPRTGDLTDTQYF

clone_size: -
j_call: TRBJ1-3
v_call: TRBV19
d_call: -
cdr3_nt: TGTGCCAGTAGTATTGTCCGAAATTCTGGAAACACCATATATTTT
cdr3_aa: CASSIVRNSGNTIYF

clone_size: -
j_call: TRBJ2-3
v_call: TRBV10-2
d_call: -
cdr3_nt: TGCGCCAGCAGGGATGGGACAAGCACAGATACGCAGTATTTT
cdr3_aa: CASRDGTSTDTQYF

clone_size: -
j_call: TRBJ2-3
v_call: TRBV7-2
d_call: TRBD2
cdr3_nt: TGTGCCAGCAGCTTAGTTTTATTTGGGACTAGCGGGGTTGATACGCAGTATTTT
cdr3_aa: CASSLVLFGTSGVDTQYF

clone_size: few
j_call: TRBJ1-5
v_call: TRBV20-1
d_call: -
cdr3_nt: TGCAGTGCTAGTCCCGGGACTGTGGCGAGCAATCAGCCCCAGCATTTT
cdr3_aa: CSASPGTVASNQPQHF

clone_size: -
j_call: TRBJ1-2
v_call: TRBV6-6
d_call: -
cdr3_nt: TGTGCCAGCAGTGGCCCAAATGGCTACACCTTC
cdr3_aa: CASSGPNGYTF

clone_size: -
j_call: TRBJ1-1
v_call: TRBV7-9
d_call: TRBD1
cdr3_nt: TGTGCCAGCAGCCACCGGGACAGGGGGCTGGACACTGAAGCTTTCTTT
cdr3_aa: CASSHRDRGLDTEAFF

clone_size: -
j_call: TRBJ1-4
v_call: TRBV18
d_call: -
cdr3_nt: TGTGCCAGCTCACCAAGGGGACCGATGGGGGAAAAACTGTTTTTT
cdr3_aa: CASSPRGPMGEKLFF

clone_size: -
j_call: TRBJ1-2
v_call: TRBV19
d_call: -
cdr3_nt: TGTGCCAGTAGTTTCGACAGGAGATATGGCTACACCTTC
cdr3_aa: CASSFDRRYGYTF

clone_size: few
j_call: TRBJ1-4
v_call: TRBV11-2
d_call: -
cdr3_nt: TGTGCCAGCAGCCGGGGAGGTGAAACTAATGAAAAACTGTTTTTT
cdr3_aa: CASSRGGETNEKLFF

clone_size: -
j_call: TRBJ1-1
v_call: TRBV12-3/TRBV12-4
d_call: -
cdr3_nt: TGTGCCAGCAGTTATACGTGGGTGAACACTGAAGCTTTCTTT
cdr3_aa: CASSYTWVNTEAFF

clone_size: -
j_call: TRBJ2-2
v_call: TRBV13
d_call: -
cdr3_nt: TGTGCCAGCAGTTTGGGCAGGGCCTTGAACACCGGGGAGCTGTTTTTT
cdr3_aa: CASSLGRALNTGELFF

clone_size: -
j_call: TRBJ2-5
v_call: TRBV19
d_call: TRBD2
cdr3_nt: TGTGCCAGTAGGATGACTAGCGCGAACCAAGAGACCCAGTACTTC
cdr3_aa: CASRMTSANQETQYF

clone_size: -
j_call: TRBJ1-3
v_call: TRBV6-1
d_call: TRBD1
cdr3_nt: TGTGCCAGCAGTGGTCGATCTACCGGGACAGCGAGCTCTGGAAACACCATATATTTT
cdr3_aa: CASSGRSTGTASSGNTIYF

clone_size: few
j_call: TRBJ2-2
v_call: TRBV6-6
d_call: -
cdr3_nt: TGTGCCAGCAGTTGGACAGTTATAGATAACACCGGGGAGCTGTTTTTT
cdr3_aa: CASSWTVIDNTGELFF

clone_size: few
j_call: TRBJ1-3
v_call: TRBV11-2
d_call: -
cdr3_nt: TGTGCCAGCAGCTTATTCCGGGGCTCTGGAAACACCATATATTTT
cdr3_aa: CASSLFRGSGNTIYF

clone_size: few
j_call: TRBJ1-6
v_call: TRBV20-1
d_call: TRBD1
cdr3_nt: TGCAGTGCTCGTTTCCGGGACAGAAATTCACCCCTCCACTTT
cdr3_aa: CSARFRDRNSPLHF

clone_size: many
j_call: TRBJ2-3
v_call: TRBV7-8
d_call: -
cdr3_nt: TGTGCCAGCAGCTTCAGCGGTAGCACAGATACGCAGTATTTT
cdr3_aa: CASSFSGSTDTQYF

clone_size: few
j_call: TRBJ2-1
v_call: TRBV5-6
d_call: TRBD2
cdr3_nt: TGTGCCAGCAGCAAGGGACTAGCGGGGACGCCGAGGTACAATGAGCAGTTCTTC
cdr3_aa: CASSKGLAGTPRYNEQFF

clone_size: -
j_call: TRBJ2-1
v_call: TRBV3-1
d_call: TRBD1
cdr3_nt: TGTGCCAGCAGCCTCCTCCCGACAGGGGACTACAATGAGCAGTTCTTC
cdr3_aa: CASSLLPTGDYNEQFF

clone_size: few
j_call: TRBJ1-2
v_call: TRBV30
d_call: TRBD1
cdr3_nt: TGTGCCTGGAGCGCTAACAGGGGGCTTTCTTATGGCTACACCTTC
cdr3_aa: CAWSANRGLSYGYTF

clone_size: -
j_call: TRBJ1-5
v_call: TRBV20-1
d_call: -
cdr3_nt: TGCAGTGCTAGAGATTTTTCACCAGGGGTAGTGGAGCCCCAGCATTTT
cdr3_aa: CSARDFSPGVVEPQHF

clone_size: -
j_call: TRBJ1-6
v_call: TRBV3-1
d_call: -
cdr3_nt: TGTGCCAGCAGCCAAGGAGTAAACTATAATTCACCCCTCCACTTT
cdr3_aa: CASSQGVNYNSPLHF

clone_size: -
j_call: TRBJ2-6
v_call: TRBV12-3/TRBV12-4
d_call: -
cdr3_nt: TGTGCCAGCAGTGAGACCAGTGCTTCTGGGGCCAACGTCCTGACTTTC
cdr3_aa: CASSETSASGANVLTF

clone_size: many
j_call: TRBJ1-2
v_call: TRBV10-3
d_call: -
cdr3_nt: TGTGCCGTCAAAGAACAGGGCATCCTGATTGGCTACACCTTC
cdr3_aa: CAVKEQGILIGYTF

clone_size: -
j_call: TRBJ2-3
v_call: TRBV11-2
d_call: TRBD2
cdr3_nt: TGTGCCAGCAGCTTAAGGGCTAGCGGGGGGACTGATACGCAGTATTTT
cdr3_aa: CASSLRASGGTDTQYF

clone_size: -
j_call: TRBJ1-2
v_call: TRBV2
d_call: TRBD1
cdr3_nt: TGTGCCAGCGCTGCCGGGACAGGGAAGAGTGCGGAGTATGGCTACACCTTC
cdr3_aa: CASAAGTGKSAEYGYTF

clone_size: few
j_call: TRBJ1-2
v_call: TRBV5-5
d_call: -
cdr3_nt: TGTGCCAGCAGCCTCCGGGACACCCTCTTCGGGAGCTACACCTTC
cdr3_aa: CASSLRDTLFGSYTF

clone_size: many
j_call: TRBJ2-1
v_call: TRBV7-8
d_call: -
cdr3_nt: TGTGCCAGCAGCCCACTCGTGGGGGTGAGAAATAATGAGCAGTTCTTC
cdr3_aa: CASSPLVGVRNNEQFF

clone_size: -
j_call: TRBJ2-2
v_call: TRBV7-3
d_call: -
cdr3_nt: TGTGCCAGCAGCTCGGGGGTGAACACCGGGGAGCTGTTTTTT
cdr3_aa: CASSSGVNTGELFF

clone_size: -
j_call: TRBJ1-2
v_call: TRBV30
d_call: TRBD1
cdr3_nt: TGTGCCTTAAAACAAACAAAGGGACAGAGAGTTAACTATGGCTACACCTTC
cdr3_aa: CALKQTKGQRVNYGYTF

clone_size: -
j_call: TRBJ1-1
v_call: TRBV29-1
d_call: -
cdr3_nt: TGCAGCGTGAAAGAGAACACTGAAGCTTTCTTT
cdr3_aa: CSVKENTEAFF

clone_size: few
j_call: TRBJ2-5
v_call: TRBV7-8
d_call: -
cdr3_nt: TGTGCCAGCAGCTTACGCGGCACGGTCATACAAGAGACCCAGTACTTC
cdr3_aa: CASSLRGTVIQETQYF

clone_size: few
j_call: TRBJ2-3
v_call: TRBV7-2
d_call: TRBD2
cdr3_nt: TGTGCCGGCGGGGGACCTAGCACAGATACGCAGTATTTT
cdr3_aa: CAGGGPSTDTQYF

clone_size: few
j_call: TRBJ2-1
v_call: TRBV12-3/TRBV12-4
d_call: TRBD2
cdr3_nt: TGTGCCAGCAGTCCCCATGGAGCGGGGAACTACAATGAGCAGTTCTTC
cdr3_aa: CASSPHGAGNYNEQFF

clone_size: few
j_call: TRBJ2-5
v_call: TRBV7-9
d_call: -
cdr3_nt: TGTGCCAGCAGCCCCGTGGCTGCCGGGGCCGATTATGGGGAGACCCAGTACTTC
cdr3_aa: CASSPVAAGADYGETQYF

clone_size: -
j_call: TRBJ1-2
v_call: TRBV6-5
d_call: -
cdr3_nt: TGTGCCAGCAGGTTCGAATCCAGCTATGGCTACACCTTC
cdr3_aa: CASRFESSYGYTF

clone_size: -
j_call: TRBJ2-2
v_call: TRBV11-2
d_call: -
cdr3_nt: TGTGCCCAAAGGAATGCCGGGGAGCTGTTTTTT
cdr3_aa: CAQRNAGELFF